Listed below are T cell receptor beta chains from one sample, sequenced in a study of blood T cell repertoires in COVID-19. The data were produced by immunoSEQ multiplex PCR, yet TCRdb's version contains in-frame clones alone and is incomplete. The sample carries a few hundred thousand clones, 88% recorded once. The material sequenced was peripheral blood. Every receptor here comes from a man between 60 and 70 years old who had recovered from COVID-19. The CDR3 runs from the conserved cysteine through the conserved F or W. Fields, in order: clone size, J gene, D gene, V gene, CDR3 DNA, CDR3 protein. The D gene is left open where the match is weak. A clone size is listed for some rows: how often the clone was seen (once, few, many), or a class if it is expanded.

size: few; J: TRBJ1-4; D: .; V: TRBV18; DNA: TGTGCCAGCTCATCGAACGAGGGGGCAACTAATGAAAAACTGTTTTTT; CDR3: CASSSNEGATNEKLFF
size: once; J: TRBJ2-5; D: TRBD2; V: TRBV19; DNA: TGTGCCAGTAGTATAGATCGTCGTCTAGCGGGTAAAGAGACCCAGTACTTC; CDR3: CASSIDRRLAGKETQYF
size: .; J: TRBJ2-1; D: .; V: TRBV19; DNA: TGTGCCAGTAGTATAGCCCAACCCCTCTTACTGAATGAGCAGTTCTTC; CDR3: CASSIAQPLLLNEQFF
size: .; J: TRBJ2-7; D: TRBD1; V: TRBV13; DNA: TGTGCCAGCAGCTTAGAGGACAGGGACGAGCAGTACTTC; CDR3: CASSLEDRDEQYF
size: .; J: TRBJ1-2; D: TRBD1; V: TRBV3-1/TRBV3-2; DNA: TGTGCCAGCAGCCCATCGACAGGGGTGGCCTATGGCTACACCTTC; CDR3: CASSPSTGVAYGYTF
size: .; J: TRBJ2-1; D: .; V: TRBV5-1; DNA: TGCGCCAGCAGCATTGGCCACCAAAAAAGCTCCTACAATGAGCAGTTCTTC; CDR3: CASSIGHQKSSYNEQFF
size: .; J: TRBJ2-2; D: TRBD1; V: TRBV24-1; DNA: TGTGCCACCAGTGATCACCGGGACAGGGACACCGGGGAGCTGTTTTTT; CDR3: CATSDHRDRDTGELFF
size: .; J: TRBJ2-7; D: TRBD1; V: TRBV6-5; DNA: TGTGCCAGCAGTTACTCGGACAGGGTTAGCTCCTACGAGCAGTACTTC; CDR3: CASSYSDRVSSYEQYF
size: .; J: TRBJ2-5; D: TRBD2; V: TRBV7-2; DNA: TGTGCCAGCAGCTTAGGACTAGCGGGTTCCCAAGAGACCCAGTACTTC; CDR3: CASSLGLAGSQETQYF
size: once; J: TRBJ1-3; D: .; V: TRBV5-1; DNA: TGCGCCAGCAGCCTCGGGACAACTGGAAACACCATATATTTT; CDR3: CASSLGTTGNTIYF
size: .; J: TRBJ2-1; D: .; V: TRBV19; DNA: TGTGCCAGTAGTACGGACCAGGGGTTATACAATGAGCAGTTCTTC; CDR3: CASSTDQGLYNEQFF
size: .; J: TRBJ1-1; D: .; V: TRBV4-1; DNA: TGCGCCAGCAGCCACCTGAGTGGGGCCCTCACTGAAGCTTTCTTT; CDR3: CASSHLSGALTEAFF
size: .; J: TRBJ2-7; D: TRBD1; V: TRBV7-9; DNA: TGTGCCAGCAGCTTATGGGGACCGGGGACAGGGCTACAGTACTTC; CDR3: CASSLWGPGTGLQYF
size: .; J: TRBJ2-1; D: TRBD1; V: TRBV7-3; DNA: TGTGCCAGCAGCCCGGGACAGGGAGCCCCTAATGAGCAGTTCTTC; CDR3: CASSPGQGAPNEQFF
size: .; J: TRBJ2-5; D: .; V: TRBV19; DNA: TGTGCCAGTAGGGGGCGCCAAGAGACCCAGTACTTC; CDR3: CASRGRQETQYF
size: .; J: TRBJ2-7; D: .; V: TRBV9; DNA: TGTGCCAGCAGTCTAGCCCCGGACTTAGTTTACGAGCAGTACTTC; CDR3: CASSLAPDLVYEQYF